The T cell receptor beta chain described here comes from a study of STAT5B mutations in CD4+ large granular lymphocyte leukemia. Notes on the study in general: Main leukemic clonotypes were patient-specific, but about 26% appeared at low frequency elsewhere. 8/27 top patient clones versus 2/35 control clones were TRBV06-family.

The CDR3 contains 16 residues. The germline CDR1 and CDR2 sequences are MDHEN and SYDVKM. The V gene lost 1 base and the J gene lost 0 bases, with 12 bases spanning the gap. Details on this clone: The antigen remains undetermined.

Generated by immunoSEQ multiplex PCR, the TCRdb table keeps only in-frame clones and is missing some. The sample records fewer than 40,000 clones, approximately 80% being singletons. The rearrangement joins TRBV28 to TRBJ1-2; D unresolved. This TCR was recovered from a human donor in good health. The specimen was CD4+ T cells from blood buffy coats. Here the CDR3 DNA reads TGTGCCAGCAGTTTATTTCTACAGAAAGCTAACTATGGCTACACCTTC. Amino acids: CASSLFLQKANYGYTF.